One sample yielded the 32 T cell receptor beta chains listed below, sequenced in a study of breast tumors, draining lymph nodes, adjacent tissues. In TCRdb, the multiplex PCR reads were re-called with MiXCR into one record per CDR3 protein. The data contain some 25,000 distinct CDR3 sequences, 60% to 70% of them seen just once; the ten biggest clones take up under 25%. The specimen sequenced was tumor-adjacent breast tissue. The receptor source for this set is a female donor with breast cancer. Some clones in this sample may be carry-over from other donors' samples.

The chain links TRBV11-2 to TRBJ2-2; 9 nucleotides match TRBD2. V was pared by 4 bases and J by 5 bases, with 5 bases of the junction left unmatched. Germline CDR1 and CDR2: SGHAT and FQNNGV. The CDR3 is 15 amino acids. In DNA form, the CDR3 reads TGTGCCAGCAGCTGGGGGACTAGCTTGACCGGGGAGCTGTTTTTT. This gives the protein CASSWGTSLTGELFF.

The chain joins TRBV7-3 to TRBJ2-1, with 7 bases aligning to TRBD2. The germline V gene has CDR1 SGHTA and CDR2 FQGTGA. This CDR3 is built from 15 residues. Unmatched junction bases numbered 7, after V lost 0 bases and J lost 8 bases. The CDR3 loop reads CASSLTGGSDDEQFF. The CDR3 nucleotides are TGTGCCAGCAGCTTAACGGGCGGGAGTGACGATGAGCAGTTCTTC.

In this sample, this clonotype turned up once. For the CDR3, the DNA is TGCAGTGCTAGAGGCAGCAGAATAGGGGCAGATACGCAGTATTTT. It yields the protein CSARGSRIGADTQYF. This chain connects TRBV20-1 to TRBJ2-3, with a possible D match to TRBD1 (5 bases). The germline V and J ends were trimmed by 1 base and 4 bases, with 15 bases remaining between them. Germline CDR1 is DFQATT and CDR2 is SNEGSKA (reference sequence). The CDR3 totals 15 residues.

This chain links TRBV7-9 with TRBJ1-5; no clear D. The CDR3 has 14 residues. Germline assignment: CDR1 SEHNR and CDR2 FQNEAQ (reference sequence). Between the trimmed V and J ends, which lost 1 base and 3 bases, there was a span of 7 bases. The CDR3, as DNA: TGTGCCAGCAGCTTAGAAACAGACAATCAGCCCCAGCATTTT. It encodes CASSLETDNQPQHF.

Relative to its sample, this clonotype is medium-sized (0.01 to 0.1%). V gene TRBV2 combines with J gene TRBJ2-2, with 7 bases matching TRBD2. The V segment lost 11 bases and the J segment 2 bases; nucleotides outside the gene matches: 5. CDR3 length: 13 residues. CDR1 SNHLY and CDR2 FYNNEI come from the germline V gene. The CDR3 loop reads CAFAGENTGELFF. The DNA for the CDR3 is TGTGCCTTTGCGGGGGAAAACACCGGGGAGCTGTTTTTT. The full variable domain, rest sourced from reference TRBV2 and TRBJ2-2, is EPEVTQTPSHQVTQMGQEVILRCVPISNHLYFYWYRQILGQKVEFLVSFYNNEISEKSEIFDDQFSVERPDGSNFTLKIRSTKLEDSAMYFCAFAGENTGELFFGEGSRLTVL.

V is TRBV30 and J is TRBJ1-6; the match to TRBD1 covers 7 bases. The germline V gene has CDR1 GTSNPN and CDR2 SVGIG (reference sequence). The CDR3 spans 14 residues. Trimming removed 2 bases from V and 5 bases from J; junction bases left unmatched: 3. CDR3 sequence (DNA): TGTGCCTGGAGTTCAGACAGGGATAATTCACCCCTCCACTTT. It codes for CAWSSDRDNSPLHF.

The chain couples TRBV7-8 to TRBJ2-7, with unresolved D. CDR1 is SGHVS, CDR2 FQNEAQ, per germline. CDR3 length equals 16 residues. V lost 1 base and J lost 2, with 15 bases in between. Here the CDR3 reads CASSLGISGPAYEQYF. The CDR3 DNA sequence: TGTGCCAGCAGCTTAGGTATTAGTGGGCCTGCCTACGAGCAGTACTTC.

This chain joins TRBV20-1 and TRBJ2-5; 8 bases line up with TRBD1. V dropped 5 bases and J dropped 5; count of bases not matched to a gene: 10. The CDR3 runs 14 residues. Germline V gene sequence: CDR1 DFQATT, CDR2 SNEGSKA (reference sequence). The CDR3 is CSAPTQGARETQYF. CDR3 nucleotide sequence: TGCAGTGCTCCGACCCAGGGGGCGCGCGAGACCCAGTACTTC.

The CDR3 sequence: CASSFLPRQPQHF. CDR3 nucleotide sequence: TGTGCCAGCAGTTTCCTCCCCCGCCAGCCCCAGCATTTT. The rearrangement uses TRBV12-3 or TRBV12-4 and TRBJ1-5, with no clear D. V lost 3 bases to trimming and J lost 7 bases, with 10 bases between them. The CDR3 extends over 13 amino acids.

This clonotype was counted at least ten times. The gene calls are TRBV28 and TRBJ2-7; the D is unclear. Trimming took off 4 bases at V and 3 bases at J, with 7 bases between the two ends. The CDR3 length is 12 residues. The germline CDR1 and CDR2 sequences are MDHEN and SYDVKM. The CDR3: CASSYAVYEQYF. The CDR3 DNA is TGTGCCAGCAGTTATGCAGTCTACGAGCAGTACTTC.

The V gene is TRBV9, the J gene TRBJ2-7; 8 bases match TRBD1. The CDR3 extends over 14 amino acids. J lost 3 bases, V lost 2 bases, and 4 bases had no gene match. Germline V gives CDR1 SGDLS, CDR2 YYNGEE. In nucleotides, the CDR3 is TGTGCCAGCAGCGTGGGGACAGGCCTCTACGAGCAGTACTTC. It is translated as CASSVGTGLYEQYF.

This clonotype is labeled medium-sized. CDR3 loop: CASSRSGLAGFGRELFF. CDR3 in DNA: TGTGCCAGCAGCCGCTCGGGACTAGCGGGGTTCGGCCGGGAGCTGTTTTTT. The rearrangement joins TRBV7-8 to TRBJ2-2; 13 nucleotides line up with TRBD2. The trim removed 5 bases at V and 9 bases at J, leaving 12 bases unmatched. Germline V gene data show CDR1 as SGHVS and CDR2 as FQNEAQ. This CDR3 contains 17 residues.

CDR3 region: CASSPGTGGKETQYF. In nucleotides, the CDR3 is TGTGCCAGCTCACCTGGGACAGGGGGCAAGGAGACCCAGTACTTC. J is TRBJ2-5 and V is TRBV18, with 12 bases lining up with TRBD1. Looked up from germline, CDR1 is KGHSH and CDR2 is LQKENI. This CDR3 is built from 15 residues. The ends lost 3 bases at V and 5 bases at J; junction bases unmatched: 4.

This CDR3 is CASRRDRDYTYEQYF. CDR3 in DNA: TGCGCCAGCAGACGAGACCGGGACTACACCTACGAGCAGTACTTC. The chain has TRBV10-2 and TRBJ2-7, with 7 bases matching TRBD2. The CDR3 sequence is 15 residues long. Germline V gene lookup returns CDR1 WSHSY and CDR2 SAAADI. V shed 6 bases, J shed 2 bases, and the junction held 10 bases outside the gene matches.

The CDR3 bases are TGTGCCAGCGGGGGGACTGTGGGACTTAGCACAGATACGCAGTATTTT. Its translation is CASGGTVGLSTDTQYF. This sequence joins TRBV25-1 and TRBJ2-3, with D maybe TRBD2 (6 bases). V dropped 8 bases and J dropped 0 bases, with 18 bases sitting between them. The CDR3 consists of 16 residues. Per germline, CDR1 MGHDK and CDR2 SYGVNS.

V is TRBV18 and J is TRBJ2-7, with D possibly TRBD2 on 6 matching bases. From germline, CDR1 is KGHSH and CDR2 LQKENI. This CDR3 region has 13 residues. Trimming pared 6 bases from V and 3 bases from J, leaving 12 bases between. The CDR3 sequence is CASSQGLIYEQYF. The CDR3 DNA is TGTGCCAGCTCTCAGGGACTTATCTACGAGCAGTACTTC.

Regarding this clonotype: An end of the junction differs from the germline gene, which may be a read error. The gene calls are TRBV11-3 and TRBJ2-7; 7 bases match TRBD1. CDR1 and CDR2 from the germline V gene are SGHNT and YENEEA. The length of the CDR3 is 12 residues. CDR3 sequence: CASSLDQGVPNF. In nucleotides, the CDR3 is TGTGCCAGCAGCTTAGATCAGGGGGTTCCGAACTTC.

The chain employs TRBV2 and TRBJ2-5, with D unresolved. Germline V gives CDR1 SNHLY, CDR2 FYNNEI. V lost 7 bases and J 1 base, leaving 7 bases between the germline ends. The CDR3 consists of 12 residues. The CDR3 DNA reads as TGTGCCAGCAACGACTTCCAAGAGACCCAGTACTTC. As protein: CASNDFQETQYF.

This clonotype rates as medium-sized. The chain couples TRBV9 to TRBJ2-1, with a tentative D call TRBD1 (5 bases). V lost 0 bases to trimming and J lost 3 bases, with 10 bases between them. Germline V gene lookup returns CDR1 SGDLS and CDR2 YYNGEE. The length of the CDR3 is 15 residues. The CDR3, as DNA: TGTGCCAGCAGCGTAGCGCCGACAGACTACAATGAGCAGTTCTTC. Encoded protein: CASSVAPTDYNEQFF.

By sample share, this clonotype is medium-sized. The chain combines TRBV6-5 with TRBJ2-7; D is ambiguous. The CDR3 has 15 amino acids. The V gene's germline CDR1 is MNHEY and CDR2 SVGAGI. Trimming took 2 bases from V and 3 from J, leaving 14 bases between them. The CDR3 bases are TGTGCCAGCAGTTACACGGATTCCCCTTACTACGAGCAGTACTTC. It translates to CASSYTDSPYYEQYF.

This rearrangement joins TRBV12-3 or TRBV12-4 to TRBJ2-1; 8 nucleotides line up with TRBD2. Trimming cost V 5 bases and J 10 bases; bases outside gene matches: 13. The CDR3 sequence is 15 residues long. CDR3 sequence: CASSPPGLGPREQFF. In nucleotides, the CDR3 is TGTGCCAGCAGTCCACCGGGACTAGGCCCGAGGGAGCAGTTCTTC.

This chain links TRBV7-2 with TRBJ2-5; 7 nucleotides line up with TRBD1. Germline CDR1 is SGHTA and CDR2 is FQGNSA. CDR3 length: 14 residues. V shed 3 bases, J shed 3 bases, and the junction held 4 bases outside the gene matches. DNA for the CDR3: TGTGCCAGCAGCTTGGTACAGGGGAAAGAGACCCAGTACTTC. It specifies CASSLVQGKETQYF.

V gene TRBV15 combines with J gene TRBJ1-2; 9 nucleotides match TRBD1. The CDR3 length is 15 residues. The J segment lost 7 bases and the V segment lost 0 bases, leaving 6 bases of the junction unmatched. Germline lookup yields CDR1 LNHNV and CDR2 YYDKDF (reference sequence). CDR3 amino acids: CATSRDGQGLTGYTF. For the CDR3, the DNA is TGTGCCACCAGCAGAGATGGACAGGGGCTCACTGGCTACACCTTC.

The J gene is TRBJ2-1, the V gene TRBV20-1; D call uncertain. The CDR3 covers 15 residues. Trimming took off 1 base at V and 4 bases at J, with 14 bases between the two ends. Germline V gene data show CDR1 as DFQATT and CDR2 as SNEGSKA (reference sequence). CDR3 loop: CSARAWQVIYNEQFF. DNA for the CDR3: TGCAGTGCTAGAGCCTGGCAGGTTATTTACAATGAGCAGTTCTTC.

The J gene is TRBJ2-5, the V gene TRBV12-3 or TRBV12-4, with D possibly TRBD2 on 6 matching bases. This CDR3 comprises 16 residues. Trimming removed 8 bases from V and 4 bases from J, with 23 bases in between. CDR3 sequence: CASRWSFGSALETQYF. CDR3 coding DNA: TGTGCCAGCCGATGGAGTTTCGGGAGTGCGTTAGAGACCCAGTACTTC.

V usage is TRBV20-1 and J usage is TRBJ2-5; 8 nucleotides align to TRBD2. With 4 bases clipped from V and 5 bases from J, the junction kept 15 bases outside the gene matches. Germline V gene lookup returns CDR1 DFQATT and CDR2 SNEGSKA (reference sequence). CDR3 size: 16 residues. This CDR3 reads CSAIPPGLGFGETQYF. The CDR3 DNA reads TGCAGTGCTATCCCGCCGGGACTAGGTTTCGGGGAGACCCAGTACTTC.

V gene TRBV20-1 combines with J gene TRBJ2-7, with D perhaps matching TRBD2 (6 bases). Trimming stripped 6 bases from V and 5 bases from J, with 20 bases between. The CDR3 length is 14 residues. The germline gives CDR1 DFQATT, CDR2 SNEGSKA (reference sequence). The CDR3 nucleotides are TGCAGTGCCCTCCGGGACTCCCCGGCACACGAGCAGTACTTC. It specifies CSALRDSPAHEQYF.

This clonotype occurred once. The chain has TRBV7-2 and TRBJ2-7; TRBD1 matches at 10 bases. This CDR3 is 15 amino acids long. The germline V gene encodes CDR1 SGHTA and CDR2 FQGNSA. The V and J ends lost 5 bases and 10 bases, in that order; junction bases with no gene match: 14. CDR3 amino acids: CASSLKFGTGVTQYF. The CDR3 DNA reads as TGTGCCAGCAGCCTAAAATTCGGGACAGGGGTCACCCAGTACTTC.

This chain uses TRBV19 with TRBJ1-4; D not resolved. This CDR3 spans 18 amino acids. The germline gives CDR1 LNHDA, CDR2 SQIVND (reference sequence). Trimming took off 3 bases at V and 0 bases at J, with 17 bases between the two ends. DNA for the CDR3: TGTGCCAGTAGTATTCTTGTGAACCAGGATGCAACTAATGAAAAACTGTTTTTT. This translates into CASSILVNQDATNEKLFF.

The V call is TRBV15, the J call TRBJ2-7; the match to TRBD2 covers 8 bases. The germline V gene encodes CDR1 LNHNV and CDR2 YYDKDF (reference sequence). Unmatched junction bases numbered 8, after V lost 0 bases and J lost 1 base. The CDR3 has 17 amino acids. The CDR3 protein is CATSRERGTGGSYEQYF. The CDR3 DNA reads as TGTGCCACCAGCAGAGAGAGGGGGACGGGAGGGTCCTACGAGCAGTACTTC.

The V and J genes are TRBV24-1 and TRBJ2-1; 8 bases are shared with TRBD1. Trimming took 3 bases from V and 8 from J; bases not matched to a gene: 8. The CDR3 has 15 amino acids. CDR1 and CDR2 (germline): KGHDR, SFDVKD. The CDR3, as DNA: TGTGCCACCAGTGATCCAGGGACAGGTGTCGATGAGCAGTTCTTC. Translation: CATSDPGTGVDEQFF.

This clonotype has ten or more counts. The chain joins TRBV7-2 to TRBJ2-6; 7 bases line up with TRBD2. The CDR3 is 17 residues long. V lost 1 base, J lost 4 bases, and 7 bases stayed unmatched. Germline CDR1 is SGHTA and CDR2 is FQGNSA. The CDR3 reads CASSLGGGVSGANVLTF. The CDR3 nucleotides read TGTGCCAGCAGCTTAGGGGGGGGGGTTTCGGGGGCCAACGTCCTGACTTTC.